One sample yielded the 31 T cell receptor beta chains listed below, sequenced in a study of cytomegalovirus exposure and HLA in healthy donors. PCR employed 60 Vbeta and 13 Jbeta primers. Using immunoSEQ multiplex PCR, the repertoire was profiled, and TCRdb retains in-frame clones only, with some absent. The sample holds 100,000 to 120,000 clones, roughly 84% seen once. The sequenced material came from PBMCs. The source of these receptors is a man aged 25-45 years in good health and CMV-seropositive.

The rearrangement joins TRBV7-6 to TRBJ2-2; D is possibly TRBD2 (6 bases). This CDR3 spans 17 amino acids. The ends were cut back, 3 bases at V and 4 bases at J, with 18 bases in the middle. The germline V gene has CDR1 SGHVS and CDR2 FNYEAQ. CDR3 sequence: CASSFLSTSGGTGELFF. The CDR3 nucleotides read TGTGCCAGCAGCTTCTTGTCGACTAGTGGGGGCACCGGGGAGCTGTTTTTT.

The chain employs TRBV7-2 and TRBJ1-3, with D maybe TRBD1 (5 bases). The germline V gene has CDR1 SGHTA and CDR2 FQGNSA. This CDR3 comprises 17 residues. V was shortened by 1 base and J by 0 bases, with 13 bases between the two germline ends. The CDR3 bases are TGTGCCAGCAGCTTAGGCAGGGCAGGGATCTCTGGAAACACCATATATTTT. The encoded protein is CASSLGRAGISGNTIYF.

The chain recombines TRBV6-5 with TRBJ1-2; 9 nucleotides line up with TRBD1. Germline V lookup: CDR1 MNHEY, CDR2 SVGAGI. V was pared by 3 bases and J by 0 bases, with 5 bases of the junction left unmatched. The CDR3 contains 16 residues. The CDR3 loop reads CASSYLGQGSNYGYTF. CDR3 DNA: TGTGCCAGCAGTTATCTGGGACAGGGATCTAACTATGGCTACACCTTC.

This sequence joins TRBV25-1 and TRBJ1-1, with 7 bases that match TRBD1. J was trimmed by 5 bases and V by 3 bases; bases with no gene match: 9. Germline V gene sequence: CDR1 MGHDK, CDR2 SYGVNS. The CDR3 is 15 residues long. In DNA, the CDR3 is TGTGCCAGCAGTGATGGGCAGGGGGGTGGGACTGAAGCTTTCTTT. Translation gives CASSDGQGGGTEAFF.

The chain uses TRBV9 and TRBJ2-7; TRBD1 might be the D (6 bases). This CDR3 is built from 14 residues. Germline lookup yields CDR1 SGDLS and CDR2 YYNGEE. Deletions cut 3 bases from V and 2 bases from J, with 12 bases between. The CDR3 sequence: CASSATPGAYEQYF. For the CDR3, the DNA is TGTGCCAGCAGCGCCACCCCAGGGGCCTACGAGCAGTACTTC. The full variable domain, rest sourced from reference TRBV9 and TRBJ2-7, is DSGVTQTPKHLITATGQRVTLRCSPRSGDLSVYWYQQSLDQGLQFLIQYYNGEERAKGNILERFSAQQFPDLHSELNLSSLELGDSALYFCASSATPGAYEQYFGPGTRLTVT.

The rearrangement uses TRBV11-3 and TRBJ2-5, with TRBD1 as a possible D gene (5 bases). Germline V lookup: CDR1 SGHNT, CDR2 YENEEA. The CDR3 totals 11 residues. V lost 6 bases, J lost 5 bases, and 7 bases lay in between. The CDR3 loop reads CASRAGETQYF. CDR3 nucleotides: TGTGCCAGCAGGGCAGGGGAGACCCAGTACTTC.

Of note for this clone: Its ends do not fully match the called genes, so a read error is possible. The chain links TRBV27 to TRBJ2-7; 10 bases match TRBD2. Per the germline V gene, CDR1 is MNHEY and CDR2 is SMNVEV (reference sequence). The length of the CDR3 is 14 residues. Here the CDR3 reads CTSSSLAGDYEQYF. The DNA for the CDR3 is TGTACCAGCAGTTCCCTAGCGGGGGATTACGAGCAGTACTTC.

The CDR3, as DNA: TGTGCCAGCAGCGCACAGGAAAGCCAAGAGACCCAGTACTTC. This gives the protein CASSAQESQETQYF. The chain recombines TRBV6-1 with TRBJ2-5, with D possibly TRBD1 on 5 matching bases. Germline V gene sequence: CDR1 MNHNS, CDR2 SASEGT. The CDR3 consists of 14 residues. Trimming shortened V by 6 bases and J by 1 base, and 12 bases separated the two germline ends.

The chain has TRBV12-5 and TRBJ2-1; D call uncertain. The CDR3 spans 15 residues. Germline V lookup: CDR1 LGHNT, CDR2 FRNRAP. The V and J ends lost 2 bases and 0 bases respectively, with 8 bases between them. In DNA form, the CDR3 reads TGTGCTAGTGGTTTGAACGGTGTCTCCTACAATGAGCAGTTCTTC. It translates to CASGLNGVSYNEQFF.

The chain couples TRBV11-1 to TRBJ2-1; 13 nucleotides align to TRBD2. CDR3 length: 15 amino acids. V was clipped by 5 bases and J by 5 bases; unmatched bases: 3. Looked up from germline, CDR1 is SGHAT and CDR2 is FQDESV (reference sequence). The CDR3 DNA sequence: TGTGCCAGCAGCAAGACTAGCGGGGGGCACAATGAGCAGTTCTTC. As protein: CASSKTSGGHNEQFF.

This clone was counted between two and nine times. The V gene is TRBV19, the J gene TRBJ2-1, with 11 positions matching TRBD1. CDR1 is LNHDA, CDR2 SQIVND, per germline (reference sequence). This CDR3 has 15 amino acids. V shed 5 bases and J 2 bases; nucleotides not matched to a gene: 2. In DNA form, the CDR3 reads TGTGCCAGTAGTCTGGACAGGGGGCCCTACAATGAGCAGTTCTTC. It translates to CASSLDRGPYNEQFF.

The gene calls are TRBV4-3 and TRBJ2-7, with TRBD2 matching 7 bases. The J call is uncertain, as TRBJ2-5 better fits the DNA end. The CDR3 loop spans 17 amino acids. The germline gives CDR1 LGHNA, CDR2 YSLEER. CDR3: CASSQDYGGGSGETQYF. CDR3 coding DNA: TGCGCCAGCAGCCAAGATTATGGGGGGGGGTCCGGGGAGACCCAGTACTTC.

This chain connects TRBV7-6 to TRBJ2-5, with 7 nucleotides matching TRBD1. With V trimmed by 4 bases and J by 2 bases, 7 bases remained unmatched. Germline loops: CDR1 SGHVS, CDR2 FNYEAQ. The CDR3 loop spans 15 amino acids. The CDR3 DNA reads as TGTGCCAGCAGCTCATTTGGACAGGCTCAAGAGACCCAGTACTTC. Protein product: CASSSFGQAQETQYF.

V gene TRBV6-5 combines with J gene TRBJ2-5; no definite D call. The DNA end favors TRBJ2-7, so the J call may be wrong. Per the germline V gene, CDR1 is MNHEY and CDR2 is SVGAGI. The CDR3 loop spans 15 amino acids. The CDR3 region has the DNA TGTGCCAGCAGTTACGAATACCTAAGCTCCTACGAGCAGTACTTC. This encodes CASSYEYLSSYEQYF.

This clone came up a few times. The rearrangement joins TRBV4-1 to TRBJ1-2; D may be TRBD1 (5 bases). This CDR3 is 14 amino acids long. The V gene's germline CDR1 is MGHRA and CDR2 YSYEKL. The ends were cut back, 4 bases at V and 2 bases at J, with 11 bases in the middle. The CDR3 reads CASSLQGGNYGYTF. In DNA, the CDR3 is TGCGCCAGCAGCCTCCAGGGCGGAAACTATGGCTACACCTTC.

This clone was detected many times. The chain carries TRBV28 and TRBJ1-2, with a possible D match to TRBD1 (6 bases). The CDR3 totals 14 residues. The germline V gene encodes CDR1 MDHEN and CDR2 SYDVKM. Trimming cost V 5 bases and J 3 bases, with 13 bases left between them. This CDR3 reads CASSNEQGDYGYTF. The CDR3 DNA sequence: TGTGCCAGCAGTAACGAACAGGGTGACTATGGCTACACCTTC.

This clone was recorded a few times. The chain links TRBV6-1 to TRBJ2-7, with TRBD2 matching 9 bases. V was clipped by 8 bases and J by 5 bases; unmatched bases: 10. CDR3 length: 14 amino acids. Germline values: CDR1 MNHNS, CDR2 SASEGT. In DNA, the CDR3 is TGTGCCAGCGGGGCGGGAGGGTCTCAACACGAGCAGTACTTC. It yields the protein CASGAGGSQHEQYF.

This clone came up once. V gene TRBV11-3 combines with J gene TRBJ1-1; D unclear. Trimming pared 0 bases from V and 0 bases from J, leaving 8 bases between. Germline loops: CDR1 SGHNT, CDR2 YENEEA. The CDR3 is 15 amino acids. The CDR3 loop is CASSLDTGLNTEAFF. CDR3 in DNA: TGTGCCAGCAGCTTAGATACGGGATTGAACACTGAAGCTTTCTTT.

The rearrangement joins TRBV18 to TRBJ2-5, with TRBD2 matching 12 bases. The J call may be in error: the DNA end matches TRBJ2-7 better. The CDR3 has 18 amino acids. The germline CDR1 and CDR2 sequences are KGHSH and LQKENI. CDR3 region: CASSPRPSGGVSSYEQYF. In nucleotides, the CDR3 is TGTGCCAGCTCACCACGACCTAGCGGGGGGGTTAGCTCCTACGAGCAGTACTTC.

The chain employs TRBV6-1 and TRBJ2-1; TRBD1 matches at 8 bases. The V and J ends lost 7 bases and 8 bases, in that order; junction bases with no gene match: 13. The CDR3 loop spans 15 amino acids. Germline assignment: CDR1 MNHNS and CDR2 SASEGT. The CDR3 loop reads CASIRTAAGGDEQFF. The CDR3 nucleotides are TGTGCCAGCATAAGGACGGCGGCAGGGGGCGATGAGCAGTTCTTC.

About this clone itself: Germline is not matched at one junction end, which may reflect a read error. The chain couples TRBV29-1 to TRBJ2-2, with 8 bases matching TRBD2. The CDR3 runs to 16 residues. Germline CDR1 reads SQVTM; CDR2 reads ANQGSEA. The CDR3 reads CGVEDLGTRNTGELFF. The CDR3 DNA reads TGCGGCGTTGAAGATCTTGGGACTAGGAACACCGGGGAGCTGTTTTTT.

This chain connects TRBV21-1 to TRBJ1-5; the D call of TRBD1 is as the table states it, not checked on the DNA. TRBV21-1 is termed a pseudogene. The CDR3 extends over 15 amino acids. CDR3 loop: CASSKDRGGNQPQHF. CDR3 nucleotide sequence: TGTGCCAGCAGCAAAGACAGGGGGGGCAATCAGCCCCAGCATTTT.

CDR3 DNA: TGTGCCAGCAGCCTATACTACGAGCAGTACTTC. This translates into CASSLYYEQYF. V gene TRBV7-2 combines with J gene TRBJ2-7, with D unresolved. CDR3 size: 11 residues. Germline V lookup: CDR1 SGHTA, CDR2 FQGNSA. Trimming stripped 5 bases from V and 3 bases from J, with 5 bases between.

For the CDR3, the DNA is TGTGCCAGTACCCCTTCGGACAGGGGCGAGCAGTACTTC. It translates to CASTPSDRGEQYF. The chain links TRBV19 to TRBJ2-7; 9 nucleotides align to TRBD1. CDR3 size: 13 residues. The junction had 7 bases not matched to a gene; V was cut back by 7 bases and J by 6 bases. Germline V lookup: CDR1 LNHDA, CDR2 SQIVND (reference sequence).

The chain carries TRBV28 and TRBJ2-3, with a tentative D call TRBD2 (5 bases). The CDR3 length is 16 residues. Germline V gene data show CDR1 as MDHEN and CDR2 as SYDVKM. V was shortened by 2 bases and J by 4 bases, with 16 bases between the two germline ends. CDR3 in amino acids: CASSLIRGSGPDTQYF. The CDR3, as DNA: TGTGCCAGCAGTTTAATCCGGGGTTCCGGCCCAGATACGCAGTATTTT.

The J gene is TRBJ2-7, the V gene TRBV9; TRBD1 matches 7 bases. Germline CDR1 SGDLS, CDR2 YYNGEE. V trimming: 4 bases; J trimming: 3 bases; junction bases outside the gene matches: 7. This CDR3 region has 14 residues. CDR3 nucleotide sequence: TGTGCCAGCAGCAAGACAGGGAAGAACTACGAGCAGTACTTC. It codes for CASSKTGKNYEQYF. Based on the CDR3 plus reference TRBV9 and TRBJ2-7, the full variable domain is DSGVTQTPKHLITATGQRVTLRCSPRSGDLSVYWYQQSLDQGLQFLIQYYNGEERAKGNILERFSAQQFPDLHSELNLSSLELGDSALYFCASSKTGKNYEQYFGPGTRLTVT.

The chain is built from TRBV14 and TRBJ2-4; perhaps TRBD1 as D (6 bases). The V end lost 0 bases, the J end lost 0 bases, and 18 bases lay between the germline ends. The CDR3 contains 19 residues. The germline V gene has CDR1 SGHDN and CDR2 FVKESK. In nucleotides, the CDR3 is TGTGCCAGCAGCCAAGAAGACCCCAGGGGTTTTGGAGCCAAAAACATTCAGTACTTC. Its translation is CASSQEDPRGFGAKNIQYF. Using reference TRBV14 and TRBJ2-4 for the parts outside the CDR3, the full variable domain is EAGVTQFPSHSVIEKGQTVTLRCDPISGHDNLYWYRRVMGKEIKFLLHFVKESKQDESGMPNNRFLAERTGGTYSTLKVQPAELEDSGVYFCASSQEDPRGFGAKNIQYFGAGTRLSVL.

This clone was seen more than once but under ten times. The V gene is TRBV7-2, the J gene TRBJ2-7; 7 bases align to TRBD1. The CDR3 runs 14 residues. In germline, CDR1 is SGHTA, CDR2 FQGNSA. V dropped 1 base and J dropped 3; count of bases not matched to a gene: 3. CDR3 coding DNA: TGTGCCAGCAGCTTAGGATACAGGGGCTACGAGCAGTACTTC. This translates into CASSLGYRGYEQYF.

The J gene is TRBJ2-5, the V gene TRBV4-1, with 12 positions matching TRBD2. The CDR3 loop spans 16 amino acids. J lost 5 bases, V lost 4 bases, and 8 bases had no gene match. Per germline, CDR1 MGHRA and CDR2 YSYEKL. The CDR3: CASSLTSGGLGETQYF. The DNA for the CDR3 is TGCGCCAGCAGCCTAACTAGCGGGGGGCTCGGGGAGACCCAGTACTTC.

Comment on this clone: Sequence at one end of the junction differs from germline and may be a read error. This chain joins TRBV11-2 and TRBJ1-1; D possibly corresponds to TRBD1 (5 bases). CDR1 is SGHAT, CDR2 FQNNGV, per germline. There are 15 residues in the CDR3. CDR3 nucleotides: TGTGCCAGCAGCTTAGTTCAGGGCCAGGGAACTGAAGTTTTCTTT. The encoded protein is CASSLVQGQGTEVFF. The variable domain in full, completed from reference TRBV11-2 and TRBJ1-1, reads EAGVAQSPRYKIIEKRQSVAFWCNPISGHATLYWYQQILGQGPKLLIQFQNNGVVDDSQLPKDRFSAERLKGVDSTLKIQPAKLEDSAVYLCASSLVQGQGTEVFFGQGTRLTVV.

The chain recombines TRBV5-1 with TRBJ2-1; D remains ambiguous. The CDR3 sequence is 15 residues long. CDR1 and CDR2 (germline): SGHRS, YFSETQ. V was shortened by 4 bases and J by 0 bases, with 11 bases between the two germline ends. The CDR3 loop is CASSPLNPSYNEQFF. The CDR3 DNA reads TGCGCCAGCAGCCCACTGAATCCCTCCTACAATGAGCAGTTCTTC.